A selection of T cell receptor beta chains follows, all from one sample in a study of T cells in Graves' hyperthyroidism and ophthalmopathy. TCRdb re-analysed the multiplex PCR reads in MiXCR, keeping a single row per CDR3 protein. The sample records around 700,000 distinct CDR3 sequences, 15% to 20% being singletons. The sequenced sample consisted of blood. The receptors come from a woman aged 50 to 60 with Graves' hyperthyroidism that later progressed to Graves' ophthalmopathy. The CDR3 runs from the conserved cysteine through the conserved F or W. D genes are given only for firm matches. Expanded clones get a size class; other rows say once, few or many, or leave the size out.

d_call,clone_size,v_call,j_call,cdr3_aa,cdr3_nt
-,few,TRBV7-9,TRBJ2-7,CASSLSPRTDLRGQYF,TGTGCCAGCAGCTTAAGTCCGCGAACAGACCTACGTGGGCAGTACTTC
-,many,TRBV12-3/TRBV12-4,TRBJ1-1,CASRQTENTEAFF,TGTGCCAGCAGACAAACAGAGAACACTGAAGCTTTCTTT
-,few,TRBV20-1,TRBJ2-6,CSARPLPYLPGANVLTF,TGCAGTGCTAGGCCTTTGCCTTATCTTCCTGGGGCCAACGTCCTGACTTTC
-,-,TRBV20-1,TRBJ1-5,CSARDSQTSSNQPQHF,TGCAGTGCTAGAGATAGCCAGACGTCTAGCAATCAGCCCCAGCATTTT
-,once,TRBV7-9,TRBJ2-6,CASSPWLMSGANVLTF,TGTGCCAGCAGCCCCTGGCTCATGTCTGGGGCCAACGTCCTGACTTTC
TRBD1,-,TRBV27,TRBJ1-2,CASSQQGTGNYGYTF,TGTGCCAGCAGTCAACAGGGGACTGGTAACTATGGCTACACCTTC
-,-,TRBV20-1,TRBJ2-3,CSARDRRGARGTDTQYF,TGCAGTGCTAGAGATCGTCGGGGGGCGCGAGGCACAGATACGCAGTATTTT
-,many,TRBV5-1,TRBJ1-1,CASSLDTLNTEAFF,TGCGCCAGCAGCTTGGACACTCTTAACACTGAAGCTTTCTTT
-,many,TRBV30,TRBJ1-1,CAWSVGRLNTEAFF,TGTGCCTGGAGTGTAGGTAGGCTGAACACTGAAGCTTTCTTT
-,few,TRBV2,TRBJ1-4,CASRTGNSEKLFF,TGTGCCAGCAGAACAGGGAATAGTGAAAAACTGTTTTTT
-,many,TRBV30,TRBJ1-4,CAWSPRQNEKLFF,TGTGCCTGGAGTCCAAGACAGAATGAAAAACTGTTTTTT
-,-,TRBV6-2/TRBV6-3,TRBJ2-7,CASSPRTRVGEQYF,TGTGCCAGCAGTCCCCGGACAAGGGTCGGCGAGCAGTACTTC
TRBD1,few,TRBV6-1,TRBJ2-1,CASSDTGTGGYNEQFF,TGTGCCAGCAGTGACACCGGGACAGGGGGTTACAATGAGCAGTTCTTC
-,few,TRBV6-5,TRBJ2-3,CASSYSWTSDTQYF,TGTGCCAGCAGTTACTCCTGGACCTCAGATACGCAGTATTTT
TRBD1,few,TRBV6-9,TRBJ1-6,CASSYPQGPDGSPLHF,TGTGCCAGCAGTTACCCACAGGGGCCTGACGGATCACCCCTCCACTTT
-,few,TRBV7-3,TRBJ2-2,CASSSGVPAGELFF,TGTGCCAGCAGCTCGGGGGTGCCGGCCGGGGAGCTGTTTTTT
-,many,TRBV7-3,TRBJ2-7,CASSLTPMGEQYF,TGTGCCAGCAGCTTAACACCCATGGGCGAGCAGTACTTC
TRBD2,few,TRBV20-1,TRBJ2-1,CSAREKRGTYNEQFF,TGCAGTGCTAGAGAGAAGCGGGGTACTTACAATGAGCAGTTCTTC
-,many,TRBV18,TRBJ1-1,CASSPPVGLNTEAFF,TGTGCCAGCTCACCACCGGTTGGGTTGAACACTGAAGCTTTCTTT
-,-,TRBV20-1,TRBJ1-1,CSAGDEFSDLNTEAFF,TGCAGTGCTGGAGATGAATTCTCCGACTTGAACACTGAAGCTTTCTTT
TRBD1,many,TRBV6-1,TRBJ1-4,CASSDWTGDEKLFF,TGTGCCAGCAGTGACTGGACAGGGGACGAAAAACTGTTTTTT
TRBD1,-,TRBV18,TRBJ1-2,CASSQDREGYGYTF,TGTGCCAGCTCACAGGACAGGGAAGGCTATGGCTACACCTTC
-,few,TRBV15,TRBJ2-1,CATSRDRGAYNEQFF,TGTGCCACCAGCAGAGATCGGGGAGCCTACAATGAGCAGTTCTTC
-,-,TRBV20-1,TRBJ2-7,CSAPWRERSYEQYF,TGCAGTGCTCCATGGAGGGAACGGTCCTACGAGCAGTACTTC
-,many,TRBV20-1,TRBJ1-1,CSARDGGRHEAFF,TGCAGTGCTAGAGATGGGGGGCGTCATGAAGCTTTCTTT
-,many,TRBV6-1,TRBJ2-7,CASSFRDTNYEQYF,TGTGCCAGCAGTTTTCGGGACACGAACTACGAGCAGTACTTC
-,-,TRBV7-8,TRBJ1-5,CASSPRGAGNQPQHF,TGTGCCAGCAGCCCCCGAGGAGCCGGCAATCAGCCCCAGCATTTT
-,-,TRBV4-2,TRBJ1-5,CASSQGRDGGPQHF,TGTGCCAGCAGCCAAGGACGTGACGGAGGGCCCCAGCATTTT
-,many,TRBV11-2,TRBJ2-5,CASSFPPPGVEETQYF,TGTGCCAGCAGCTTCCCCCCCCCAGGGGTTGAGGAGACCCAGTACTTC
TRBD2,-,TRBV7-6,TRBJ2-7,CASSPAGVMIREQYF,TGTGCCAGCAGCCCAGCGGGGGTTATGATTCGGGAGCAGTACTTC
TRBD1,-,TRBV3-1,TRBJ2-1,CASSQGGQSYNEQFF,TGTGCCAGCAGCCAAGGGGGACAGAGCTACAATGAGCAGTTCTTC
-,-,TRBV5-6,TRBJ2-7,CASSFDRALRRDYEQYF,TGTGCCAGCAGCTTCGACAGGGCCCTGAGGAGGGACTACGAGCAGTACTTC
TRBD1,few,TRBV6-1,TRBJ1-1,CASSNTGDREAFF,TGTGCCAGCAGCAATACGGGGGACAGGGAAGCTTTCTTT
TRBD1,-,TRBV7-8,TRBJ2-2,CASSGQDRVGELFF,TGTGCCAGCAGCGGGCAAGACAGGGTCGGGGAGCTGTTTTTT
-,once,TRBV2,TRBJ2-1,CASSKELASWDEQFF,TGTGCCAGCAGTAAAGAGTTGGCCAGTTGGGACGAGCAGTTCTTC
-,many,TRBV5-1,TRBJ1-3,CASSLGSMSSGNTIYF,TGCGCCAGCAGCTTGGGCAGCATGAGCTCTGGAAACACCATATATTTT
-,few,TRBV24-1,TRBJ2-2,CATSVSSTANTGELFF,TGTGCCACCAGTGTCTCTTCCACCGCGAACACCGGGGAGCTGTTTTTT
TRBD1,-,TRBV7-9,TRBJ1-6,CASSPDAGTGRSPLHF,TGTGCCAGCAGCCCTGATGCGGGGACAGGGCGCTCACCCCTCCACTTT
-,-,TRBV19,TRBJ1-1,CASLGWAEAFF,TGTGCCAGTTTGGGATGGGCTGAAGCTTTCTTT
-,-,TRBV2,TRBJ2-5,CASGKSSNQETQYF,TGTGCCAGCGGGAAATCGAGCAATCAAGAGACCCAGTACTTC
TRBD1,-,TRBV2,TRBJ1-5,CASSEPGQGLNQPQHF,TGTGCCAGCAGTGAACCGGGACAGGGCCTCAATCAGCCCCAGCATTTT